This is a list of T cell receptor beta chains from one sample in a study of cytomegalovirus exposure and HLA in healthy donors. Repertoires were generated with immunoSEQ multiplex PCR, while TCRdb's copy carries only in-frame clones and drops some. The sample consists of 150,000 to 200,000 clones, roughly 80% of them appearing once. The material sequenced was PBMCs. The receptor set was obtained from a male donor in good health and CMV-seronegative. The CDR3 runs from the conserved cysteine through the conserved F or W. A D gene is named only where the DNA matches it firmly. A clone size is listed for some rows: how often the clone was seen (once, few, many), or a class if it is expanded.

>-|-|TRBV7-5|TRBJ1-2
TGTGTCAGAAGCTTAGCCCTCCGGGACAGGGGAATTTATGGCTACACCTTC
CVRSLALRDRGIYGYTF
>-|-|TRBV30|TRBJ1-1
TGTGCCTGGAGTGTAGCTCCCCAACGAGCAATGAACACTGAAGCTTTCTTT
CAWSVAPQRAMNTEAFF
>-|-|TRBV30|TRBJ1-1
TGTGCCTGGAGGGACAGCCTGAACACTGAAGCTTTCTTT
CAWRDSLNTEAFF
>TRBD1|-|TRBV29-1|TRBJ2-7
TGCAGCGTGCGCCGGGACAGTTACGAGCAGTACTTC
CSVRRDSYEQYF
>-|-|TRBV6-1|TRBJ2-7
TGTGCCAGCAGTGATCGGTTCAGGGGAGACTACGAGCAGTACTTC
CASSDRFRGDYEQYF
>-|-|TRBV6-4|TRBJ1-1
TGTGCCAGCAGTCTTGCACCTAACGGGAACACTGAAGCTTTCTTT
CASSLAPNGNTEAFF
>TRBD1|few|TRBV4-1|TRBJ1-4
TGCGCCAGCAGCCACGGACAGGACACCAATGAAAAACTGTTTTTT
CASSHGQDTNEKLFF
>TRBD1|-|TRBV5-1|TRBJ2-1
TGCGCCAGCAGCTTGGGCACTAGGGACAGCCTCTACAATGAGCAGTTCTTC
CASSLGTRDSLYNEQFF
>TRBD1|once|TRBV5-6|TRBJ2-1
TGTGCCAGCAGCGAGGTGGGGACAGGGGCCATCCATGAGCAGTTCTTC
CASSEVGTGAIHEQFF
>TRBD1|-|TRBV15|TRBJ1-2
TGTGCCACCAGCGCCTTAAGTTCGGGACAGGTCTATGGCTACACCTTC
CATSALSSGQVYGYTF
>TRBD1|-|TRBV5-1|TRBJ2-7
TGCGCCAGCAGCCCCACCGGGACAGGGGAGGACTCCTACGAGCAGTACTTC
CASSPTGTGEDSYEQYF
>-|-|TRBV29-1|TRBJ2-1
TGCAGCGTTGGGGCCGCTTATGAGCAGTTCTTC
CSVGAAYEQFF
>-|-|TRBV9|TRBJ1-2
TGTGCCAGCAGCGGCCGGCGGGGATCTGGGGGCTACACCTTC
CASSGRRGSGGYTF
>-|-|TRBV2|TRBJ2-7
TGTGCCAGCATGTTTAACTTCTCCTACGAGCAGTACTTC
CASMFNFSYEQYF
>TRBD1|-|TRBV7-2|TRBJ1-2
TGTGCCAGCAGCTTAGGGGCAGGGGGCGGCTATGGCTACACCTTC
CASSLGAGGGYGYTF
>-|-|TRBV2|TRBJ1-1
TGTGCCAGCATTTTCGGGGTGAACACTGAAGCTTTCTTT
CASIFGVNTEAFF
>-|-|TRBV5-5|TRBJ2-3
TGTGCCAGCAGCTCGGGGTCGGTGGGAGATACGCAGTATTTT
CASSSGSVGDTQYF
>TRBD1|-|TRBV7-7|TRBJ1-5
TGTGCTAGCAGCCCTGGACAGGATGTGTATGGTGGGATTTATAGCAATCAGCCCCAGCATTTT
CASSPGQDVYGGIYSNQPQHF
>TRBD1|-|TRBV5-1|TRBJ2-3
TGCGCCAGCAGCTCCCGGACAGGGGGATTAGATACGCAGTATTTT
CASSSRTGGLDTQYF
>-|-|TRBV6-1|TRBJ1-5
TGTGCCAGCAGTGGAGCCGACGAGGGGCCCCAGCATTTT
CASSGADEGPQHF
>TRBD2|-|TRBV30|TRBJ2-1
TGTGCCTGGGAAAAACTAGCGGGGGGTTGGAATGAGCAGTTCTTC
CAWEKLAGGWNEQFF
>TRBD1|once|TRBV19|TRBJ1-5
TGTGCCAGTAGAGCCGGGACAGGGGGCAATCAGCCCCAGCATTTT
CASRAGTGGNQPQHF
>-|-|TRBV4-2|TRBJ1-4
TGTGCCAGCAGCCTTAAAACGGGAAAACTGTTTTTT
CASSLKTGKLFF
>-|-|TRBV5-4|TRBJ1-4
TGTGCCAGCAGCCCGGACAGATCAACTAATGAAAAACTGTTTTTT
CASSPDRSTNEKLFF
>TRBD1|-|TRBV28|TRBJ2-7
TGTGCCAGCAGTAGGGGACAGGCCTACGAGCAGTACTTC
CASSRGQAYEQYF
>-|-|TRBV4-2|TRBJ2-7
TGTGCCAGCAGCCAAGGAGGTGCCCTAAGATACGAGCAGTACTTC
CASSQGGALRYEQYF
>-|-|TRBV5-1|TRBJ2-3
TGCGCCAGCAGCGTAAAATCAGGGGCCGATACGCAGTATTTT
CASSVKSGADTQYF